This T cell receptor (beta chain) was observed in a study of blood T cell repertoires in COVID-19. About the study: Spain, Italy and the United States supplied samples that represented acute and convalescent COVID-19. Sample material is recorded as cDNA or gDNA derived from T cells, B-cell-depleted T cells, or PBMCs.

V was pared by 5 bases and J by 4 bases, with 9 bases of the junction left unmatched. The V gene's germline CDR1 is SGHVS and CDR2 FQNEAQ. CDR3 length: 17 residues. Repertoires were generated with immunoSEQ multiplex PCR, while TCRdb's copy carries only in-frame clones and drops some. The table lists 150,000 to 200,000 clones, 80% to 90% of them singletons. The V and J genes are TRBV7-8 and TRBJ2-1; 12 nucleotides match TRBD2. The TCR was taken from a man in his sixties with acute or convalescent COVID-19. Sequenced material: peripheral blood. The CDR3 region is CASSPLAGGPLYNEQFF. CDR3 in DNA: TGTGCCAGCAGCCCTCTAGCGGGAGGGCCACTTTACAATGAGCAGTTCTTC. The whole variable domain, filled in from reference TRBV7-8 and TRBJ2-1, reads GAGVSQSPRYKVAKRGQDVALRCDPISGHVSLFWYQQALGQGPEFLTYFQNEAQLDKSGLPSDRFFAERPEGSVSTLKIQRTQQEDSAVYLCASSPLAGGPLYNEQFFGPGTRLTVL.